This TCR beta chain emerged from a study of immune evolution from preneoplasia to lung adenocarcinoma. Study-level points and caveats: Normal lung had highest clonality; later lesions appeared denser, more diverse. Highest clonality occurred in KRAS-mutant, not EGFR-mutant or double wild-type, nodules.

Generated by immunoSEQ multiplex PCR, the TCRdb table keeps only in-frame clones and is missing some. The sample holds some 5,000 clones, more than 75% seen once. Concerning this clone itself: Antigen specificity is unknown.

Germline V lookup: CDR1 SGHRS, CDR2 YFSETQ. The CDR3 length is 17 residues. V was clipped by 0 bases and J by 6 bases; unmatched bases: 12. Two lung cancer pathologists independently confirmed each histologic diagnosis. This sequence joins TRBV5-1 and TRBJ2-7, with TRBD1 matching 10 bases. The sample was FFPE minimally invasive lung adenocarcinoma tissue. The sequence came from a person between 65 and 79 years old with lung adenocarcinoma. In DNA, the CDR3 is TGCGCCAGCAGCTTGGTATCTCCCCGGGACAGGGGCGGCGAGCAGTACTTC. Translation gives CASSLVSPRDRGGEQYF.